The 14 T cell receptor beta chains below all came from one sample that was sequenced in a study of Ad26.COV2.S vaccination and SARS-CoV-2 variants. Method: immunoSEQ multiplex PCR; TCRdb's copy keeps in-frame clones and lacks some. Of 360,000 or so clones listed, about nine tenths are singletons. Treatment defined: over 15 received Ad26.COV2.S at low or high dose, single or two shots; about 5 received placebo; per-sample allocation not given. The investigators took samples on day 63 after the first vaccine or placebo injection. The input for sequencing was peripheral blood, taken in a trial of Ad26.COV2.S vaccine versus placebo. These receptors originate from a person aged 18-65 years who received the Ad26.COV2.S COVID-19 vaccine or a placebo.

The chain uses TRBV24-1 and TRBJ2-2; 11 bases map to TRBD1. J gave up 6 bases and V 7 bases, and 12 bases lay outside the gene matches. The germline gives CDR1 KGHDR, CDR2 SFDVKD. This CDR3 region has 17 residues. CDR3 nucleotides: TGTGCCACCAGCAGCGCACTGGACAGGGGGCGAGCCGGGGAGCTGTTTTTT. Translated, it gives CATSSALDRGRAGELFF.

The chain uses TRBV5-8 and TRBJ1-1; 7 bases are shared with TRBD1. Unmatched junction bases numbered 5, after V lost 4 bases and J lost 2 bases. Germline V gives CDR1 SGHTS, CDR2 YDEGEE. The CDR3 loop spans 14 amino acids. CDR3 amino acids: CASSQGQLNTEAFF. In DNA form, the CDR3 reads TGTGCCAGCAGCCAGGGACAGCTTAACACTGAAGCTTTCTTT.

V is TRBV7-9 and J is TRBJ1-1; D gene uncertain. Germline V CDR1 and CDR2: SEHNR, FQNEAQ (reference sequence). V lost 2 bases to trimming and J lost 0 bases, with 4 bases between them. The CDR3 extends over 13 amino acids. The CDR3 nucleotides read TGTGCCAGCAGCTTACCAGTGAACACTGAAGCTTTCTTT. Its translation is CASSLPVNTEAFF.

The chain combines TRBV7-8 with TRBJ1-4, with D perhaps TRBD1 (5 bases). This CDR3 has 15 residues. Deletions cut 1 base from V and 5 bases from J, with 11 bases between. Per germline, CDR1 SGHVS and CDR2 FQNEAQ. This CDR3 reads CASSLEGRKNEKLFF. The CDR3 nucleotides are TGTGCCAGCAGCTTAGAGGGACGGAAGAATGAAAAACTGTTTTTT.

The chain has TRBV5-1 and TRBJ1-1; D gene uncertain. Germline-derived CDR1 and CDR2 are SGHRS and YFSETQ. Trimming removed 2 bases at V and 12 bases at J, with 26 bases between. CDR3 length: 16 amino acids. In DNA, the CDR3 is TGCGCCAGCAGCTTCACCGAGGGTTTTATCGCCCGAGGAACTTTCTTT. Encoded protein: CASSFTEGFIARGTFF.

The chain joins TRBV12-3 or TRBV12-4 to TRBJ1-4; D remains unclear. The CDR3 contains 13 residues. Trimming removed 6 bases from V and 3 bases from J, with 8 bases in between. This CDR3 is CASSRGPNEKLFF. CDR3 nucleotide sequence: TGTGCCAGCAGCCGAGGGCCTAATGAAAAACTGTTTTTT.

This chain joins TRBV11-2 and TRBJ2-3, with a weak D call TRBD2 (5 bases). V was shortened by 1 base and J by 0 bases, with 8 bases between the two germline ends. There are 15 residues in the CDR3. The germline gives CDR1 SGHAT, CDR2 FQNNGV. In DNA form, the CDR3 reads TGTGCCAGCAGCTTAGGAGCGGTTAGCACAGATACGCAGTATTTT. Protein: CASSLGAVSTDTQYF.

The CDR3 bases are TGTGCCACCAGCAGACAGGGCTACGAGCAGTACTTC. It translates to CATSRQGYEQYF. V is TRBV15 and J is TRBJ2-7, with D possibly matching TRBD1 (5 bases). V lost 2 bases and J lost 3, with 5 bases in between. Germline V gene data show CDR1 as LNHNV and CDR2 as YYDKDF (reference sequence). The CDR3 is made up of 12 amino acids.

The chain employs TRBV7-9 and TRBJ1-4, with D possibly TRBD1 on 6 matching bases. Germline CDR1 is SEHNR and CDR2 is FQNEAQ (reference sequence). The CDR3 totals 14 residues. The ends were cut back, 3 bases at V and 6 bases at J, with 11 bases in the middle. CDR3 protein: CASSLWSGDEKLFF. The CDR3 bases are TGTGCCAGCAGCTTGTGGTCAGGGGATGAAAAACTGTTTTTT.

This clone has a single count. V is TRBV7-8 and J is TRBJ2-7; D perhaps matches TRBD2 (5 bases). V lost 7 bases, J lost 7 bases, and 17 bases lay in between. Germline V gives CDR1 SGHVS, CDR2 FQNEAQ. The CDR3 covers 13 residues. The CDR3 loop reads CASTRTRLIEQYF. The CDR3 DNA follows: TGTGCCAGCACCAGGACTCGCCTCATTGAGCAGTACTTC.

The chain recombines TRBV6-5 with TRBJ2-1, with 15 bases that match TRBD2. From germline, CDR1 is MNHEY and CDR2 SVGAGI. The V segment lost 6 bases and the J segment 7 bases; nucleotides outside the gene matches: 4. The CDR3 has 15 residues. CDR3 DNA: TGTGCCAGCAGGGCTGGGACTAGCGGGGGGAATGAGCAGTTCTTC. Translation gives CASRAGTSGGNEQFF.

This chain links TRBV30 with TRBJ2-7; 7 positions agree with TRBD1. The CDR3 runs to 11 residues. The junction had 3 bases not matched to a gene; V was cut back by 3 bases and J by 7 bases. The germline gives CDR1 GTSNPN, CDR2 SVGIG (reference sequence). The CDR3 DNA reads TGTGCCTGGAGGACAGGGAGTGAGCAGTACTTC. Amino acids: CAWRTGSEQYF.

This clone was detected only once. Here the CDR3 DNA reads TGTGCCAGCAGCTTCACAGGGGGCGCCGCAGATACGCAGTATTTT. It encodes CASSFTGGAADTQYF. V usage is TRBV13 and J usage is TRBJ2-3; 9 bases agree with TRBD1. Germline loops: CDR1 PRHDT, CDR2 FYEKMQ (reference sequence). V lost 3 bases to trimming and J lost 4 bases; unmatched junction nucleotides: 5. The CDR3 is 15 amino acids.

V gene TRBV5-1 combines with J gene TRBJ2-3; maybe TRBD1 (5 bases). Germline lookup yields CDR1 SGHRS and CDR2 YFSETQ. Trimming removed 0 bases at V and 3 bases at J, with 8 bases between. This CDR3 spans 14 amino acids. The CDR3 nucleotides are TGCGCCAGCAGCTTGGGACAGCCTACAGATACGCAGTATTTT. Its translation: CASSLGQPTDTQYF. Combining the CDR3 with reference TRBV5-1 and TRBJ2-3 gives the whole variable domain KAGVTQTPRYLIKTRGQQVTLSCSPISGHRSVSWYQQTPGQGLQFLFEYFSETQRNKGNFPGRFSGRQFSNSRSEMNVSTLELGDSALYLCASSLGQPTDTQYFGPGTRLTVL.